This record covers a single TCR beta chain. The antigen is unknown. These data belong to a study of CD8+ T cells in alopecia areata. Study conclusions and caveats: Researchers say the link of baseline CD8+ expansion to response remains uncertain, with one nonresponder. Lesional scalp, notably in alopecia totalis/universalis, had clonality above that of normal scalp.

V lost 8 bases to trimming and J lost 3 bases; unmatched junction nucleotides: 7. This CDR3 has 13 amino acids. Germline V CDR1 and CDR2: MNHEY, SVGAGI. cDNA serving as the sequencing template came from extracted, reverse transcribed RNA. Repertoires were generated with immunoSEQ multiplex PCR, while TCRdb's copy carries only in-frame clones and drops some. The sample has 200,000 to 250,000 clones; less than 65% are singletons. Treatment here: oral pan-JAK inhibitor, 5-10 mg twice daily. Those with alopecia areata gave lesional scalp punch biopsies and peripheral blood. The rearrangement links TRBV6-5 to TRBJ2-7, with TRBD2 identical over 7 bases. The starting material was CD4+ T cells sorted from blood, obtained at week 4, from a patient treated with tofacitinib. This TCR was sampled from a human donor with alopecia areata. The CDR3 protein is CASGGVTHYEQYF. The CDR3 region has the DNA TGTGCCAGCGGGGGGGTAACCCACTACGAGCAGTACTTC.